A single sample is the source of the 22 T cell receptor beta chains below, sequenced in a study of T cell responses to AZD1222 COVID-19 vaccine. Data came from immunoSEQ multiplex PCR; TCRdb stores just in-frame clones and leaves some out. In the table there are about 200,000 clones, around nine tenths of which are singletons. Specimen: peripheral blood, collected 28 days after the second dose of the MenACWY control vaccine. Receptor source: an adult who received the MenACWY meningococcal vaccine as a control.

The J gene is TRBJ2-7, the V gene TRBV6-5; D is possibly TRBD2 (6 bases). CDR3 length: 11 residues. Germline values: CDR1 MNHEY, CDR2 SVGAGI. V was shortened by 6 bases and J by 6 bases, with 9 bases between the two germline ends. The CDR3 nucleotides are TGTGCCAGCAGGGGAGGAGCCGAGCAGTACTTC. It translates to CASRGGAEQYF.

The CDR3 protein is CSVGQGAKETQYF. In nucleotides, the CDR3 is TGCAGCGTTGGACAGGGGGCTAAAGAGACCCAGTACTTC. The rearrangement uses TRBV29-1 and TRBJ2-5; 10 nucleotides align to TRBD1. Germline V CDR1 and CDR2: SQVTM, ANQGSEA. Unmatched junction bases numbered 2, after V lost 4 bases and J lost 3 bases. The CDR3 is 13 amino acids.

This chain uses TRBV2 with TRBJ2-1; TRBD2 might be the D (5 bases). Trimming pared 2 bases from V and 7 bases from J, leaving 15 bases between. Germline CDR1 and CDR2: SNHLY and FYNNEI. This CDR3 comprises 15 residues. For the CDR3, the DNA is TGTGCCAGCAGTGAATCGGCTAGCTGGGCAAATGAGCAGTTCTTC. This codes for CASSESASWANEQFF. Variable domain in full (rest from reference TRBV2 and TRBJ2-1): EPEVTQTPSHQVTQMGQEVILRCVPISNHLYFYWYRQILGQKVEFLVSFYNNEISEKSEIFDDQFSVERPDGSNFTLKIRSTKLEDSAMYFCASSESASWANEQFFGPGTRLTVL.

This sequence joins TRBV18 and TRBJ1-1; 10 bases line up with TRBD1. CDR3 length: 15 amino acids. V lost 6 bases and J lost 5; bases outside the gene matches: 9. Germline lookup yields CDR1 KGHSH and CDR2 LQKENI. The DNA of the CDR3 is TGTGCCAGCTCCCCATCCGGGACAGGGGAGACTGAAGCTTTCTTT. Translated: CASSPSGTGETEAFF.

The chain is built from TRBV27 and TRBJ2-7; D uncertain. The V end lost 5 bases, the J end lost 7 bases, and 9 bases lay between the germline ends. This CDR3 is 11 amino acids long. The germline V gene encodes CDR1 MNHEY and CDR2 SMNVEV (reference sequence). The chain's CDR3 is CASSDRREQYF. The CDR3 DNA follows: TGTGCCAGCAGTGATCGAAGAGAGCAGTACTTC.

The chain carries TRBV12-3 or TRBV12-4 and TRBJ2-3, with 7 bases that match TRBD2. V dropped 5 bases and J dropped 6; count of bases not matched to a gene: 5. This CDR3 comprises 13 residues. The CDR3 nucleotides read TGTGCCAGCAGTAGCGGGACTTCGGATACGCAGTATTTT. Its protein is CASSSGTSDTQYF.

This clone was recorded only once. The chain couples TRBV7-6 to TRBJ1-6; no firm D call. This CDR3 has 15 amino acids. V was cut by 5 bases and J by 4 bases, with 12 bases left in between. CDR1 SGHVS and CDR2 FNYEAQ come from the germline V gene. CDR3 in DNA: TGTGCCAGCAGCCCTCGGACGGGGTATAATTCACCCCTCCACTTT. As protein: CASSPRTGYNSPLHF.

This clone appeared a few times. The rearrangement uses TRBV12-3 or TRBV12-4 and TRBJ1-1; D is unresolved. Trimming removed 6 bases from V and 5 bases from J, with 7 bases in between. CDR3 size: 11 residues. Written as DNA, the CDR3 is TGTGCCAGCAGAGGCATTACTGAAGCTTTCTTT. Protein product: CASRGITEAFF.

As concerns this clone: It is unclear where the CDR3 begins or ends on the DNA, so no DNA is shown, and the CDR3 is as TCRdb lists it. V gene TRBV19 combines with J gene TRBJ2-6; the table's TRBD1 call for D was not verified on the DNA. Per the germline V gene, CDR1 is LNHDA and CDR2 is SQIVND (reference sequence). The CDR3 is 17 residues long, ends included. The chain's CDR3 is CASTSGQGGPGANVLTF.

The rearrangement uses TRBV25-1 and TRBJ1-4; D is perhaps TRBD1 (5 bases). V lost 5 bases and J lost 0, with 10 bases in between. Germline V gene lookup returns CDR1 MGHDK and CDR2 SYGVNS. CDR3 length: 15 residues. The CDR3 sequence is CASSFGGATNEKLFF. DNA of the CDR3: TGTGCCAGCAGTTTCGGGGGGGCAACTAATGAAAAACTGTTTTTT.

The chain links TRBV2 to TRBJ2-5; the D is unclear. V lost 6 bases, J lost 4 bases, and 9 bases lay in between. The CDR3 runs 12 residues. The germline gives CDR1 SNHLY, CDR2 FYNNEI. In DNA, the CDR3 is TGTGCCAGCAGGCGTGTTGCAGAGACCCAGTACTTC. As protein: CASRRVAETQYF. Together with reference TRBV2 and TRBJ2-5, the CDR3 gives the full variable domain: EPEVTQTPSHQVTQMGQEVILRCVPISNHLYFYWYRQILGQKVEFLVSFYNNEISEKSEIFDDQFSVERPDGSNFTLKIRSTKLEDSAMYFCASRRVAETQYFGPGTRLLVL.

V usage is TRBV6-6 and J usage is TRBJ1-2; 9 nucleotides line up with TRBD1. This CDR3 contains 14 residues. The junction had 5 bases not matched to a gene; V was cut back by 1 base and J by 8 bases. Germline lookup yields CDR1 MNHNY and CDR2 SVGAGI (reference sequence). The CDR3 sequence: CASSYLGTGKGYTF. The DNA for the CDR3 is TGTGCCAGCAGTTACTTGGGGACAGGGAAAGGCTACACCTTC.

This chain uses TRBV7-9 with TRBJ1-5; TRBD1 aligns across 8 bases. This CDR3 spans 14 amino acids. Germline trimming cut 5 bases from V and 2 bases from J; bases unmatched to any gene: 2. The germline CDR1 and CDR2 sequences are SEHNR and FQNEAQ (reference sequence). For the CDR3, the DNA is TGTGCCAGCAGCGCGACAGGGGGCAATCAGCCCCAGCATTTT. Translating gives CASSATGGNQPQHF.

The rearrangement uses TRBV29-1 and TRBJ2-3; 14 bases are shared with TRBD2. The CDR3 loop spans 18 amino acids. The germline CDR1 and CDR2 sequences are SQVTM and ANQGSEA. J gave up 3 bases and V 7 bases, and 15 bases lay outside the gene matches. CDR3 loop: CSATTSGRAGTVTDTQYF. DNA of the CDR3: TGCAGCGCGACGACTAGCGGGAGGGCCGGAACAGTGACAGATACGCAGTATTTT.

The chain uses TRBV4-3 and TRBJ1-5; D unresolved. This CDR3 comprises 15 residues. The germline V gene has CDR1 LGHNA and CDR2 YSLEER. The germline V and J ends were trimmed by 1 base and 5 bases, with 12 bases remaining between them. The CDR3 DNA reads TGCGCCAGCAGCCAAGCCCGGGGTGGGCATCAGCCCCAGCATTTT. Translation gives CASSQARGGHQPQHF.

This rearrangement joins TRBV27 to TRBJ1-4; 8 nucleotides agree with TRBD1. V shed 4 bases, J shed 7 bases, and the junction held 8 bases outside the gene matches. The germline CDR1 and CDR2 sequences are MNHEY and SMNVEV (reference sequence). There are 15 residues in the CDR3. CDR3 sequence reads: CASSSLGTGGEKLFF. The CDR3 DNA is TGTGCCAGCAGTTCGCTCGGGACAGGAGGTGAAAAACTGTTTTTT.

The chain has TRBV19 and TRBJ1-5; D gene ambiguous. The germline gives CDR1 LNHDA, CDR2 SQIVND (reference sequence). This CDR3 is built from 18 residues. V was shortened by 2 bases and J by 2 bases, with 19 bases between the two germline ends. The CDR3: CASSIQWVKVYGNQPQHF. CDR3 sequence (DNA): TGTGCCAGTAGTATACAATGGGTGAAGGTGTATGGCAATCAGCCCCAGCATTTT.

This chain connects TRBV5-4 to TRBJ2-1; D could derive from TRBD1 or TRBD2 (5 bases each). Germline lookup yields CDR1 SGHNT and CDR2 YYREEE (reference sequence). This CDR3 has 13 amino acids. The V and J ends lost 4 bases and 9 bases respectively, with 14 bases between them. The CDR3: CASSHRGAPEQFF. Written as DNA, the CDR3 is TGTGCCAGCAGCCACCGAGGGGCCCCTGAGCAGTTCTTC.

The CDR3 coding sequence is TGCAGCGTCGCGACTAGCGGGGGTGCGGATGAGCAGTTCTTC. Translation: CSVATSGGADEQFF. The chain is built from TRBV29-1 and TRBJ2-1, with TRBD2 matching 12 bases. CDR1 and CDR2 from the germline V gene are SQVTM and ANQGSEA. J lost 8 bases, V lost 6 bases, and 8 bases had no gene match. There are 14 residues in the CDR3.

The DNA for the CDR3 is TGTGCCAGCAGCTTAGTGGGGTTAGGTGGAAACACCATATATTTT. Translation: CASSLVGLGGNTIYF. This chain joins TRBV7-2 and TRBJ1-3, with unresolved D. Trimming removed 1 base at V and 3 bases at J, with 10 bases between. Germline assignment: CDR1 SGHTA and CDR2 FQGNSA. This CDR3 has 15 amino acids.

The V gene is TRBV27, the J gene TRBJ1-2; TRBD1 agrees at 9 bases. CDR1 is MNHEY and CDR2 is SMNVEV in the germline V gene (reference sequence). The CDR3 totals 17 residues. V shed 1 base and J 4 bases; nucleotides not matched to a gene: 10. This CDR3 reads CASSLWGPGQGGYGYTF. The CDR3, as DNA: TGTGCCAGCAGTTTATGGGGGCCGGGACAGGGTGGCTATGGCTACACCTTC.

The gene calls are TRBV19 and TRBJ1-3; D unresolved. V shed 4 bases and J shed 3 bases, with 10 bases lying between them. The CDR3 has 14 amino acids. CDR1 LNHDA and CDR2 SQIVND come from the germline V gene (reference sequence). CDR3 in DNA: TGTGCCAGTAGTAGCTCGGCGGTTGGAAACACCATATATTTT. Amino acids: CASSSSAVGNTIYF.